This T cell receptor (beta chain) was sequenced in a study of blood T cell repertoires in COVID-19. Study information: Each recovered donor of Cohort 3 presented with two negative PCRs, clearance, or symptom resolution. Sources were T cells, B-cell-depleted T cells, or PBMCs; the material itself was cDNA or gDNA.

This CDR3 region has 14 residues. V shed 8 bases, J shed 5 bases, and the junction held 9 bases outside the gene matches. Germline loops: CDR1 MNHEY, CDR2 SMNVEV (reference sequence). TCRdb's table, derived via immunoSEQ multiplex PCR, lists solely in-frame clones and lacks some. Seen here are around 360,000 clones, over 75% observed once, and the top ten hold 1.9%. Sequenced sample: PBMCs or T cells enriched from blood (not recorded which). The source is a man aged 40-55 years in a cohort exposed to, infected with or recovered from COVID-19 (not recorded which). The chain uses TRBV27 and TRBJ2-3; TRBD1 matches at 8 bases. The CDR3: CASGPGTGRDTQYF. The CDR3 DNA is TGTGCCAGCGGCCCCGGGACAGGACGAGATACGCAGTATTTT.